These T cell receptor beta chains were read from a single sample in a study of T cell responses to AZD1222 COVID-19 vaccine. This table comes from immunoSEQ multiplex PCR, and its TCRdb copy is limited to in-frame clones, with some not included. Of more than 110,000 clones in the sample, about 91% were seen once. The specimen was peripheral blood, collected on day 0 of AZD1222 vaccination. These receptors originate from an adult in good health. The CDR3 runs from the conserved cysteine through the conserved F or W. D genes are given only for firm matches. Size is stated for part of the rows, as once, few or many counts, or as a class when the clone is expanded.

CDR3 protein	CDR3 DNA	D gene	V gene	J gene	clone size
CAWIVGTEAFF	TGTGCCTGGATTGTGGGTACTGAAGCTTTCTTT	NA	TRBV30	TRBJ1-1	NA
CASSILPEGNQPQHF	TGTGCCAGTAGTATATTGCCGGAGGGCAATCAGCCCCAGCATTTT	NA	TRBV19	TRBJ1-5	NA
CASSLDKFYGYTF	TGTGCCAGCAGCCTAGACAAATTCTATGGCTACACCTTC	NA	TRBV5-4	TRBJ1-2	NA
CASSLAGFEAFF	TGCGCCAGCAGCTTGGCTGGTTTTGAAGCTTTCTTT	NA	TRBV5-1	TRBJ1-1	NA
CASSPGTNNQPQHF	TGCGCCAGCAGCCCCGGGACAAACAATCAGCCCCAGCATTTT	NA	TRBV5-1	TRBJ1-5	NA
CASSLAGGLPGTEAFF	TGTGCCAGCAGCTTAGCGGGGGGGTTGCCTGGCACTGAAGCTTTCTTT	NA	TRBV7-2	TRBJ1-1	NA
CASSLAESSYNEQFF	TGTGCCAGCAGCTTGGCGGAGAGCTCCTACAATGAGCAGTTCTTC	NA	TRBV7-6	TRBJ2-1	once
CASRSGDRGLGETQYF	TGTGCCAGCAGATCTGGGGACAGGGGACTTGGAGAGACCCAGTACTTC	TRBD1	TRBV5-4	TRBJ2-5	NA
CASTQGGDTQYF	TGTGCCAGCACTCAGGGTGGGGATACGCAGTATTTT	NA	TRBV2	TRBJ2-3	NA
CASSLGSAATNEKLFF	TGTGCCAGCAGCTTGGGGTCAGCTGCAACTAATGAAAAACTGTTTTTT	NA	TRBV5-6	TRBJ1-4	NA
CASSLERWTEAFF	TGTGCCAGCAGCTTAGAGAGGTGGACTGAAGCTTTCTTT	NA	TRBV11-2	TRBJ1-1	NA
CASSPGRPSTDTQYF	TGTGCCAGCAGCCCAGGGAGGCCTAGCACAGATACGCAGTATTTT	NA	TRBV28	TRBJ2-3	NA
CASSAVRTGGETGELFF	TGCGCCAGCAGTGCCGTGAGGACAGGGGGCGAAACCGGGGAGCTGTTTTTT	TRBD1	TRBV10-1	TRBJ2-2	NA
CASSDYPSPLHF	TGTGCCAGCAGTGATTACCCTTCACCCCTCCACTTT	NA	TRBV6-1	TRBJ1-6	NA
CASSQEWGTENIQYF	TGCGCCAGCAGCCAAGAATGGGGGACAGAAAACATTCAGTACTTC	TRBD1	TRBV4-1	TRBJ2-4	once
CASSFLSGGFRELFF	TGTGCCAGCAGCTTCCTTAGCGGGGGGTTCCGGGAGCTGTTTTTT	TRBD2	TRBV11-3	TRBJ2-2	NA
CAISPSEGHNTEAFF	TGTGCCATCAGTCCGTCAGAGGGGCATAACACTGAAGCTTTCTTT	NA	TRBV10-3	TRBJ1-1	NA
CASSYSTTGYEQYF	TGTGCCAGCAGTTACTCGACCACGGGATACGAGCAGTACTTC	NA	TRBV6-5	TRBJ2-7	NA
CASSPKSGRAGNEQFF	TGTGCCAGCAGCCCCAAAAGCGGGAGGGCGGGCAATGAGCAGTTCTTC	TRBD2	TRBV7-7	TRBJ2-1	NA
CASGGQVTGQETQYF	TGCGCCAGCGGGGGTCAGGTTACGGGCCAAGAGACCCAGTACTTC	NA	TRBV10-2	TRBJ2-5	once
CASRTGLAEYNEQFF	TGTGCCAGCAGAACGGGACTAGCGGAGTACAATGAGCAGTTCTTC	TRBD2	TRBV5-6	TRBJ2-1	NA
CASSLRQGRISLEKLFF	TGTGCCAGCAGTTTAAGACAGGGGAGGATTTCATTGGAAAAACTGTTTTTT	TRBD1	TRBV27	TRBJ1-4	NA